This T cell receptor (beta chain) stems from a study of blood T cell repertoires in COVID-19. Study in general: The samples span acute and convalescent COVID-19 from the United States, Italy and Spain. From T cells, B-cell-depleted T cells, or PBMCs came the material, which was cDNA or gDNA.

Trimming left V 3 bases short and J 8 bases short, with 10 bases between. Looked up from germline, CDR1 is LNHNV and CDR2 is YYDKDF (reference sequence). This CDR3 has 13 residues. Per the authors' pipeline: Estimated nucleated cell counts came from reference gene primer amplification. The data were produced by immunoSEQ multiplex PCR, yet TCRdb's version contains in-frame clones alone and is incomplete. That table gives V, J and clone size, and the DNA gave D and trimming. Among approximately 190,000 clones listed, more than 75% were seen once. This clonotype was sampled from a man in his forties with active or convalescent COVID-19. Sequencing was done on a sample of peripheral blood. This chain connects TRBV15 to TRBJ1-4, with D unclear. The CDR3 DNA reads TGTGCCACCAGCAGCGGACTACGCGAAAAACTGTTTTTT. Its translation is CATSSGLREKLFF.